The 20 T cell receptor beta chains presented below share a single source sample, sequenced in a study of T cell repertoires in cytomegalovirus infection (dated by TCRdb to between 2017 and 2020). Sequenced on an Illumina HiSeq 1500. TCRdb handled the public reads itself, with Q25 trimming in fastp and clone calling in MiXCR, and kept productive beta chains. One record per CDR3 amino acid sequence lists the most common genes and DNA. The sample profile shows approximately 770,000 distinct CDR3 sequences; about 28% of them were found once. The ten largest clones represent over 10% of the sample. The treatment or condition label corresponds to: in vitro stimulation with specific CMV peptide epitopes to enrich CMV-specific T cells. Their cognate antigens are unknown. Material: cultured CD8+ T cells from PBMCs, obtained from culture after CMV antigen stimulation. The origin of the receptors is a human donor in good health (CMV status not recorded). Some clones in this sample may be carry-over from other donors' samples.

The genes are TRBV6-1 and TRBJ2-5; 8 bases agree with TRBD2. Trimming at V came to 10 bases and at J to 4 bases, leaving 5 bases not matched to a gene. This CDR3 has 12 amino acids. Germline CDR1 reads MNHNS; CDR2 reads SASEGT. The CDR3 reads CATLSGAETQYF. Here the CDR3 DNA reads TGTGCCACTCTTAGCGGGGCAGAGACCCAGTACTTC.

This clonotype was observed a single time. The chain uses TRBV18 and TRBJ2-1, with D tentatively TRBD2 (5 bases). The CDR3 consists of 13 residues. Trimming took off 1 base at V and 6 bases at J, with 7 bases between the two ends. Per germline, CDR1 KGHSH and CDR2 LQKENI. The CDR3 sequence: CASSPLEGNEQFF. For the CDR3, the DNA is TGTGCCAGCTCACCACTCGAGGGCAATGAGCAGTTCTTC.

The chain is built from TRBV7-9 and TRBJ2-3, with 7 nucleotides matching TRBD1. Germline lookup yields CDR1 SEHNR and CDR2 FQNEAQ (reference sequence). Trimming cost V 5 bases and J 0 bases; bases outside gene matches: 8. CDR3 length: 16 residues. CDR3 in amino acids: CASSDSRDSSTDTQYF. DNA of the CDR3: TGTGCCAGCAGCGATTCCCGGGACAGTAGCACAGATACGCAGTATTTT. The complete variable domain, with remaining parts taken from reference TRBV7-9 and TRBJ2-3, reads DTGVSQNPRHKITKRGQNVTFRCDPISEHNRLYWYRQTLGQGPEFLTYFQNEAQLEKSRLLSDRFSAERPKGSFSTLEIQRTEQGDSAMYLCASSDSRDSSTDTQYFGPGTRLTVL.

This clonotype occurred many times. The CDR3 nucleotides read TGTGCCAGCACCCCCCTCTGGGTTCTTACCGGGGAGCTGTTTTTT. Translated: CASTPLWVLTGELFF. This chain connects TRBV12-3 or TRBV12-4 to TRBJ2-2; D is uncertain. CDR3 length equals 15 residues. The V end was cut by 7 bases, the J end by 5 bases, with 17 bases between.

There are many counts of this clonotype. The chain employs TRBV5-6 and TRBJ1-4, with D possibly matching TRBD1 (6 bases). Germline loops: CDR1 SGHDT, CDR2 YYEEEE. V was trimmed by 3 bases and J by 2 bases, leaving 14 bases between them. This CDR3 has 16 amino acids. This CDR3 reads CASSSQGTSTNEKLFF. The CDR3 bases are TGTGCCAGCAGCTCCCAAGGGACATCCACTAATGAAAAACTGTTTTTT.

This clonotype came up many times. The chain carries TRBV7-6 and TRBJ2-5; 10 bases align to TRBD2. Germline CDR1 and CDR2: SGHVS and FNYEAQ. The CDR3 extends over 15 amino acids. With 1 base clipped from V and 5 bases from J, the junction kept 4 bases outside the gene matches. CDR3 region: CASSLEILAGETQYF. CDR3 nucleotides: TGTGCCAGCAGCTTAGAGATACTAGCGGGGGAGACCCAGTACTTC. Complete variable domain (other parts from reference TRBV7-6 and TRBJ2-5): GAGVSQSPRYKVTKRGQDVALRCDPISGHVSLYWYRQALGQGPEFLTYFNYEAQQDKSGLPNDRFSAERPEGSISTLTIQRTEQRDSAMYRCASSLEILAGETQYFGPGTRLLVL.

The chain recombines TRBV29-1 with TRBJ2-1, with no clear D. V lost 7 bases and J 10 bases, leaving 11 bases between the germline ends. Germline CDR1 and CDR2: SQVTM and ANQGSEA. The CDR3 totals 10 residues. The CDR3 sequence is CSAGPGEQFF. CDR3 DNA sequence: TGCAGCGCCGGACCGGGCGAGCAGTTCTTC.

This clonotype was detected a few times. The gene calls are TRBV11-1 and TRBJ2-2, with a possible D match to TRBD2 (6 bases). Germline V gene lookup returns CDR1 SGHAT and CDR2 FQDESV (reference sequence). There are 15 residues in the CDR3. Trimming shortened V by 1 base and J by 6 bases, and 12 bases separated the two germline ends. CDR3 sequence reads: CASSLGNGGSGELFF. The CDR3, as DNA: TGTGCCAGCAGCTTAGGGAACGGGGGATCCGGGGAGCTGTTTTTT.

The chain uses TRBV5-5 and TRBJ1-4, with TRBD1 matching over 8 bases. Germline V CDR1 and CDR2: SGHKS, YYEKEE (reference sequence). J gave up 4 bases and V 4 bases, and 12 bases lay outside the gene matches. The CDR3 totals 17 residues. In DNA, the CDR3 is TGTGCCAGCAGCCCGCGGGACAGGCGGAATGATAATGAAAAACTGTTTTTT. It specifies CASSPRDRRNDNEKLFF.

This clonotype was counted between two and nine times. The chain joins TRBV7-6 to TRBJ1-1; D remains ambiguous. Germline V lookup: CDR1 SGHVS, CDR2 FNYEAQ. The ends were cut back, 1 base at V and 7 bases at J, with 7 bases in the middle. The CDR3 covers 12 residues. The CDR3 loop reads CASSLGVDEAFF. In DNA form, the CDR3 reads TGTGCCAGCAGCTTAGGGGTGGATGAAGCTTTCTTT.

This clonotype was picked up a small number of times. The chain recombines TRBV7-9 with TRBJ2-6, with 10 nucleotides matching TRBD1. Trimming cost V 4 bases and J 0 bases; bases outside gene matches: 9. The CDR3 loop spans 19 amino acids. The germline V gene has CDR1 SEHNR and CDR2 FQNEAQ (reference sequence). Written as DNA, the CDR3 is TGTGCCAGCAGCTACCGGGACAGGGGACTCCCCTCTGGGGCCAACGTCCTGACTTTC. Encoded protein: CASSYRDRGLPSGANVLTF.

Comment on this clonotype: Since a much larger clone is just one base distant, this may be a read error. The rearrangement joins TRBV7-6 to TRBJ1-1, with no clear D. Germline loops: CDR1 SGHVS, CDR2 FNYEAQ. The CDR3 is 13 residues long. Trimming left V 2 bases short and J 3 bases short, with 7 bases between. This chain's CDR3 is CASSLQSHTEAFF. As DNA, the CDR3 is TGTGCCAGCAGCTTACAGAGTCACACTGAAGCTTTCTTT. Drawing the rest from reference TRBV7-6 and TRBJ1-1, the complete variable domain is GAGVSQSPRYKVTKRGQDVALRCDPISGHVSLYWYRQALGQGPEFLTYFNYEAQQDKSGLPNDRFSAERPEGSISTLTIQRTEQRDSAMYRCASSLQSHTEAFFGQGTRLTVV.

This clonotype was seen only a few times. This chain uses TRBV4-2 with TRBJ2-5; D is possibly TRBD2 (6 bases). Trimming pared 1 base from V and 5 bases from J, leaving 14 bases between. The CDR3 has 15 amino acids. CDR1 LGHNA and CDR2 YNFKEQ come from the germline V gene. CDR3 in DNA: TGTGCCAGCAGCCAAGTTCCCACGGGGGAGGAGACCCAGTACTTC. Its protein is CASSQVPTGEETQYF.

Ten or more counts support this clonotype. The chain employs TRBV7-2 and TRBJ2-7; 8 bases are a match to TRBD2. The CDR3 has 14 residues. CDR1 and CDR2 from the germline V gene are SGHTA and FQGNSA. Trimming cost V 5 bases and J 7 bases; bases outside gene matches: 10. As DNA, the CDR3 is TGTGCCAGCAGCATGAGCGGGGGCCCTGAGGAGCAGTACTTC. Translated: CASSMSGGPEEQYF.

This sequence joins TRBV12-5 and TRBJ2-1; D is tentatively TRBD1 or TRBD2 (5 bases each). The CDR3 has 18 amino acids. Germline loops: CDR1 LGHNT, CDR2 FRNRAP. V dropped 3 bases and J dropped 3 bases, with 21 bases sitting between them. CDR3 loop: CASGFWYEGQNNYNEQFF. The CDR3, as DNA: TGTGCTAGTGGTTTCTGGTATGAGGGGCAGAATAACTACAATGAGCAGTTCTTC.

The V call is TRBV7-9, the J call TRBJ2-2; TRBD2 agrees at 14 bases. Germline CDR1 and CDR2: SEHNR and FQNEAQ (reference sequence). The CDR3 length is 19 residues. V trimming: 6 bases; J trimming: 3 bases; junction bases outside the gene matches: 12. The CDR3 region has the DNA TGTGCCAGCAGTTTGCGACTAGCGGGGGGGCCAAGGGACACCGGGGAGCTGTTTTTT. Translated: CASSLRLAGGPRDTGELFF.

V usage is TRBV18 and J usage is TRBJ1-5; the match to TRBD1 covers 12 bases. Germline assignment: CDR1 KGHSH and CDR2 LQKENI. V lost 3 bases and J lost 6; bases outside the gene matches: 3. The CDR3 loop spans 15 amino acids. The CDR3 DNA follows: TGTGCCAGCTCACCGGGGACAGGGGGCTTTCAGCCCCAGCATTTT. This translates into CASSPGTGGFQPQHF.

The sample holds a few counts of this clonotype. The V call is TRBV20-1, the J call TRBJ1-1; TRBD1 agrees at 7 bases. The CDR3 sequence is 12 residues long. V lost 0 bases to trimming and J lost 10 bases; unmatched junction nucleotides: 5. Germline-derived CDR1 and CDR2 are DFQATT and SNEGSKA (reference sequence). The CDR3 DNA reads as TGCAGTGCTAGAGATGGGACAGTTGGAGCTTTCTTT. It specifies CSARDGTVGAFF.

V usage is TRBV4-1 and J usage is TRBJ1-1; tentative D call: TRBD1 (5 bases). Germline assignment: CDR1 MGHRA and CDR2 YSYEKL. V gave up 0 bases and J gave up 8 bases, with 19 bases separating them. The CDR3 has 16 residues. The CDR3: CASSQDPLAGWGEAFF. Written as DNA, the CDR3 is TGCGCCAGCAGCCAAGACCCCCTCGCCGGGTGGGGGGAAGCTTTCTTT.

This clonotype was counted only a few times. The gene calls are TRBV11-3 and TRBJ2-1; the D is unclear. Trimming shortened V by 0 bases and J by 2 bases, and 8 bases separated the two germline ends. This CDR3 has 15 amino acids. Germline V gene lookup returns CDR1 SGHNT and CDR2 YENEEA. Here the CDR3 DNA reads TGTGCCAGCAGCTTAGACCTAGAGGCCTACAATGAGCAGTTCTTC. This codes for CASSLDLEAYNEQFF.